Here is one TCR beta chain with its context. The data were taken from a study of blood T cells in healthy people across ages. Germline trimming cut 5 bases from V and 2 bases from J; bases unmatched to any gene: 9. The germline CDR1 and CDR2 sequences are SQVTM and ANQGSEA. The CDR3 length is 15 residues. Sample-barcoded 5' priming and a J-beta primer mix drove a second PCR of roughly 6 to 12 cycles. One entry per CDR3 protein results from TCRdb running MiXCR on the 5' RACE reads. The sample records about 760,000 distinct CDR3 sequences, more than 50% being singletons. This TCR derives from a man aged 35-49 years in good health. This chain connects TRBV29-1 to TRBJ2-1; 7 bases map to TRBD2. What was sequenced was blood. The CDR3 coding sequence is TGCAGCGTTCGTAACGGGGGGAACCCCTACAATGAGCAGTTCTTC. The encoded protein is CSVRNGGNPYNEQFF.